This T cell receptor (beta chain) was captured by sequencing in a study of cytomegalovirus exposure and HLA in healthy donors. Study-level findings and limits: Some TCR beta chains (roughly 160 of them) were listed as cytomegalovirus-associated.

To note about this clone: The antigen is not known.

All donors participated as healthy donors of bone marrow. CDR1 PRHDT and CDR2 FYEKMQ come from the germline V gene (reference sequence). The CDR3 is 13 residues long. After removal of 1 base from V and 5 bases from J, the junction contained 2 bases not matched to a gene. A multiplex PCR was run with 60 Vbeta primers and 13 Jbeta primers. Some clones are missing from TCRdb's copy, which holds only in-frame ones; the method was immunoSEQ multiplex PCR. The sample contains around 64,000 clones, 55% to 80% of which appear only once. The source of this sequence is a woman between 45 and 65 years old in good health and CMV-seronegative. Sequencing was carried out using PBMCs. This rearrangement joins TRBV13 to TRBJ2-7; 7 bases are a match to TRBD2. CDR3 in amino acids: CASSLAAGNEQYF. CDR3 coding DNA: TGTGCCAGCAGCTTAGCAGCGGGAAACGAGCAGTACTTC.